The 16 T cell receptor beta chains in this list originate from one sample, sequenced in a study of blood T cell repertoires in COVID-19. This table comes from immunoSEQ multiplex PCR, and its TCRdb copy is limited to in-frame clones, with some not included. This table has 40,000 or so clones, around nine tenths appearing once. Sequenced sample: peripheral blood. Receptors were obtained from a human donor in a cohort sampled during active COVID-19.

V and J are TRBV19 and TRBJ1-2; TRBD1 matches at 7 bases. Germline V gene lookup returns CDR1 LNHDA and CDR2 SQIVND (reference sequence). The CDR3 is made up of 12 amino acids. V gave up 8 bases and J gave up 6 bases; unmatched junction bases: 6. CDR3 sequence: CASGDRVDGYTF. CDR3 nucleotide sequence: TGTGCCAGTGGTGACAGGGTAGATGGCTACACCTTC.

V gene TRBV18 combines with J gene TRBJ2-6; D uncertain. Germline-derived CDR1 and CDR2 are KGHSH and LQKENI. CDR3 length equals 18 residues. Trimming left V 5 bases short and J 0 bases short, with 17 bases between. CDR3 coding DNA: TGTGCCAGCTCATCAGACAAACGCAGAAACTCTGGGGCCAACGTCCTGACTTTC. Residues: CASSSDKRRNSGANVLTF.

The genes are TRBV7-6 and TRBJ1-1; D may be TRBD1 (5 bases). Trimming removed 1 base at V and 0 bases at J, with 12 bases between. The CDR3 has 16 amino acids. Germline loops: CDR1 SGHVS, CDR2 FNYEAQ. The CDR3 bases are TGTGCCAGCAGCTTAGGGGGGGATCCCATGAACACTGAAGCTTTCTTT. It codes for CASSLGGDPMNTEAFF. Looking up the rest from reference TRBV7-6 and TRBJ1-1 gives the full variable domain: GAGVSQSPRYKVTKRGQDVALRCDPISGHVSLYWYRQALGQGPEFLTYFNYEAQQDKSGLPNDRFSAERPEGSISTLTIQRTEQRDSAMYRCASSLGGDPMNTEAFFGQGTRLTVV.

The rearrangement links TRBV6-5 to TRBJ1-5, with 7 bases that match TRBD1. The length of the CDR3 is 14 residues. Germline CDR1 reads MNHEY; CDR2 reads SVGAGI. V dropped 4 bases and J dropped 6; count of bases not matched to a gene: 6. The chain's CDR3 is CASSLRQGGQPQHF. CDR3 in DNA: TGTGCCAGCAGTTTAAGACAGGGCGGTCAGCCCCAGCATTTT.

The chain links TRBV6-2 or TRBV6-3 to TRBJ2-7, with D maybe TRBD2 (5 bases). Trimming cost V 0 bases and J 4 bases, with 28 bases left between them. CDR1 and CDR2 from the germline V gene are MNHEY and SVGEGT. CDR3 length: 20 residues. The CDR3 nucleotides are TGTGCCAGCAGTTACTCATCGGGCTTTTCGGGTGGGAGTATCTTATACGAGCAGTACTTC. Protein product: CASSYSSGFSGGSILYEQYF.

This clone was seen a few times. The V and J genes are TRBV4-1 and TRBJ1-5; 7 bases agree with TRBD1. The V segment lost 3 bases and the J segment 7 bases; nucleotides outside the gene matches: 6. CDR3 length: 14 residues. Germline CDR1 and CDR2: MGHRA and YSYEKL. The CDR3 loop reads CASSHDRERQPQHF. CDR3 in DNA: TGCGCCAGCAGCCACGACAGGGAGCGCCAGCCCCAGCATTTT.

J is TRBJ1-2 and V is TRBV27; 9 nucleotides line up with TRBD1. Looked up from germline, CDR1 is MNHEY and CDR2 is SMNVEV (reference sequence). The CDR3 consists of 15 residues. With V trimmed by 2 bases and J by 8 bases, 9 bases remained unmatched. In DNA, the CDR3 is TGTGCCAGCAGTTTAAACACAGGGGGCGCGTTGGGCTACACCTTC. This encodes CASSLNTGGALGYTF.

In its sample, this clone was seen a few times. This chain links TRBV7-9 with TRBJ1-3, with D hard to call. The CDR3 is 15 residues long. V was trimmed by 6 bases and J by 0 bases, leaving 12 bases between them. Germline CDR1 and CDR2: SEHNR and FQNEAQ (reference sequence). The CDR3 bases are TGTGCCAGCAGTATACTAGGGAGCTCTGGAAACACCATATATTTT. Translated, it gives CASSILGSSGNTIYF. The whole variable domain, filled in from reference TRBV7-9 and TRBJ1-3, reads DTGVSQNPRHKITKRGQNVTFRCDPISEHNRLYWYRQTLGQGPEFLTYFQNEAQLEKSRLLSDRFSAERPKGSFSTLEIQRTEQGDSAMYLCASSILGSSGNTIYFGEGSWLTVV.

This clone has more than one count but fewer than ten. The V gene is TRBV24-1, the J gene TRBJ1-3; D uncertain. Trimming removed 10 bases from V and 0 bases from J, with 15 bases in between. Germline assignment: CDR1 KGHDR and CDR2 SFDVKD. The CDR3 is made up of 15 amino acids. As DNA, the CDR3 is TGTGCCACGGGTGAGGGATCGGTCTCTGGAAACACCATATATTTT. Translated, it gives CATGEGSVSGNTIYF.

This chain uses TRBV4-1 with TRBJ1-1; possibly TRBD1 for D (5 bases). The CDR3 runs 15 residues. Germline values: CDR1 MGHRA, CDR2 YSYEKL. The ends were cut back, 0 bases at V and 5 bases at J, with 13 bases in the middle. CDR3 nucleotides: TGCGCCAGCAGCCAAGATCCCGGGGGTGGGACTGAAGCTTTCTTT. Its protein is CASSQDPGGGTEAFF.

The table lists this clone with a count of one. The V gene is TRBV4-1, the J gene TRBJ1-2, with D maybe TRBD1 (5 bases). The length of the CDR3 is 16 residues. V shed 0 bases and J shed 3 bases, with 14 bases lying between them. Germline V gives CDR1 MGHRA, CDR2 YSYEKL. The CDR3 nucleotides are TGCGCCAGCAGCCAAGAGATCAGGGAAATTCACTATGGCTACACCTTC. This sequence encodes CASSQEIREIHYGYTF.

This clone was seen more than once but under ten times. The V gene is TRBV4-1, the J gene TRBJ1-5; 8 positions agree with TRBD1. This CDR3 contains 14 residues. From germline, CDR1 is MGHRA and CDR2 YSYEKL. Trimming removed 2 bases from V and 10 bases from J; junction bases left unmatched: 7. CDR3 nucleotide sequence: TGCGCCAGCAGCCAACGGACAGGGTACGGACCCCAGCATTTT. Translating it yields CASSQRTGYGPQHF.

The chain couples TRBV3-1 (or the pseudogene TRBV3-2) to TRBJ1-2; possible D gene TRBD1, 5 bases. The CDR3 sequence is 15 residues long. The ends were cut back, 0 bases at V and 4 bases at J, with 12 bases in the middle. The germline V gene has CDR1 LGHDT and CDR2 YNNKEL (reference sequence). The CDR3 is CASSQDSRAIYGYTF. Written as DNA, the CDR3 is TGTGCCAGCAGCCAAGATAGCAGGGCGATCTATGGCTACACCTTC.

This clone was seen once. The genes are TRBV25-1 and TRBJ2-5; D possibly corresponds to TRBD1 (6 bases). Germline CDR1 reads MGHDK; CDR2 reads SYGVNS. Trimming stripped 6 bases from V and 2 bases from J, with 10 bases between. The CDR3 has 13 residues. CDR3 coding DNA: TGTGCCAGCAGGAGACAGGCTCAAGAGACCCAGTACTTC. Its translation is CASRRQAQETQYF.

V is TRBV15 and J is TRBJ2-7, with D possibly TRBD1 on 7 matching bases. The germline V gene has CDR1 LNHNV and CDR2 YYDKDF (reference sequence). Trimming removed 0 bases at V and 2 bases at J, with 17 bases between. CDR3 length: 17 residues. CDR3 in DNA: TGTGCCACCAGCAGAGAAGGGGGGACAGCTTACACCTACGAGCAGTACTTC. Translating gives CATSREGGTAYTYEQYF.

The CDR3 is CASTAIQGVNEKLFF. CDR3 sequence (DNA): TGTGCCAGCACCGCAATCCAGGGGGTTAATGAAAAACTGTTTTTT. V is TRBV6-5 and J is TRBJ1-4; 7 bases align to TRBD1. Germline V gene data show CDR1 as MNHEY and CDR2 as SVGAGI. The J segment lost 4 bases and the V segment lost 7 bases, leaving 9 bases of the junction unmatched. This CDR3 has 15 residues.